Below, 24 T cell receptor beta chains from the same sample are listed, as sequenced in a study of spatial heterogeneity in lung cancer. Study-wide points: Mutation tallies in tumors tracked expanded intratumoral alpha and beta TCR counts.

TCRdb re-derived calls from the 5' RACE reads in MiXCR, one entry per CDR3 protein. The sample holds 100,000 or so distinct CDR3 sequences, 3.5% to 5% seen once. Their recognized antigens are unknown. Time point noted: sample taken at primary tumor resection. Sequencing used lung tumor tissue, obtained at surgery. Receptors were obtained from a male donor with early-stage non-small cell lung cancer.

The sample holds a few counts of this clonotype. V usage is TRBV27 and J usage is TRBJ1-1; TRBD1 agrees at 11 bases. CDR1 and CDR2 from the germline V gene are MNHEY and SMNVEV (reference sequence). CDR3 size: 15 residues. V lost 7 bases, J lost 8 bases, and 12 bases stayed unmatched. CDR3 sequence reads: CASNQDRGPEKEAFF. The CDR3 nucleotides read TGTGCCAGCAATCAGGACAGGGGGCCGGAGAAGGAAGCTTTCTTT.

This clonotype came up a few times. This chain connects TRBV4-1 to TRBJ2-7; 9 positions agree with TRBD1. V dropped 3 bases and J dropped 7; count of bases not matched to a gene: 7. CDR1 and CDR2 (germline): MGHRA, YSYEKL. The CDR3 consists of 14 residues. The CDR3 bases are TGCGCCAGCAGCCAGAGACAGGGGGAAGTTGAGCAGTACTTC. Its protein product is CASSQRQGEVEQYF.

This clonotype came up many times. The V gene is TRBV10-3, the J gene TRBJ1-3, with 7 bases fitting TRBD1. The CDR3 is 14 amino acids. Germline V CDR1 and CDR2: ENHRY, SYGVKD. V shed 7 bases and J 0 bases; nucleotides not matched to a gene: 3. Here the CDR3 reads CAIKGTDSGNTIYF. The CDR3, as DNA: TGTGCCATCAAAGGGACAGACTCTGGAAACACCATATATTTT.

This clonotype was seen many times. The V and J genes are TRBV10-3 and TRBJ1-2, with no clear D. Looked up from germline, CDR1 is ENHRY and CDR2 is SYGVKD. With 4 bases removed from V and 3 bases from J, the gap between germline ends came to 12 bases. The CDR3 has 14 residues. Here the CDR3 reads CAISASDGYYGYTF. The CDR3 bases are TGTGCCATCAGTGCCTCGGACGGTTACTATGGCTACACCTTC.

Ten or more counts support this clonotype. V gene TRBV6-5 combines with J gene TRBJ1-5; D is uncertain. Per germline, CDR1 MNHEY and CDR2 SVGAGI. This CDR3 contains 12 residues. V dropped 7 bases and J dropped 1 base, with 5 bases sitting between them. The CDR3 here is CASKTSNQPQHF. In DNA form, the CDR3 reads TGTGCCAGCAAGACAAGCAATCAGCCCCAGCATTTT.

This clonotype was seen at least ten times. The chain links TRBV11-1 to TRBJ2-3; the D gene is possibly TRBD1 (6 bases). Between the trimmed V and J ends, which lost 5 bases and 4 bases, there was a span of 10 bases. Per the germline V gene, CDR1 is SGHAT and CDR2 is FQDESV (reference sequence). The CDR3 is 13 amino acids. The CDR3 bases are TGTGCCAGCAGCCCTCAGGGGCCAGATACGCAGTATTTT. Protein product: CASSPQGPDTQYF.

J is TRBJ1-1 and V is TRBV28; 8 bases agree with TRBD1. The CDR3 spans 15 residues. Trimming at V came to 3 bases and at J to 6 bases, leaving 9 bases not matched to a gene. CDR1 is MDHEN and CDR2 is SYDVKM in the germline V gene. Written as DNA, the CDR3 is TGTGCCAGCAGTTTCGGGGACAAGGACAGGGCTGAAGCTTTCTTT. It codes for CASSFGDKDRAEAFF.

This clonotype has only a few counts. The rearrangement links TRBV27 to TRBJ2-7; possibly TRBD1 or TRBD2 for D (7 bases each). V was cut by 8 bases and J by 4 bases, with 21 bases left in between. Germline CDR1 reads MNHEY; CDR2 reads SMNVEV (reference sequence). The CDR3 is 15 amino acids. CDR3 loop: CASRGSTGRGYEQYF. The CDR3 DNA sequence: TGTGCCAGCCGTGGCTCGACAGGGAGGGGATACGAGCAGTACTTC.

Ten or more counts support this clonotype. This rearrangement joins TRBV2 to TRBJ1-5, with 7 nucleotides matching TRBD1. V trimming: 7 bases; J trimming: 5 bases; junction bases outside the gene matches: 8. The CDR3 contains 14 residues. Germline V gene data show CDR1 as SNHLY and CDR2 as FYNNEI. The CDR3 loop reads CASNKDRDYQPQHF. The CDR3, as DNA: TGTGCCAGCAATAAAGACAGGGATTATCAGCCCCAGCATTTT.

This clonotype came up many times. This chain joins TRBV2 and TRBJ1-6; 11 bases agree with TRBD1. The CDR3 covers 16 residues. With V trimmed by 6 bases and J by 3 bases, 4 bases remained unmatched. Germline loops: CDR1 SNHLY, CDR2 FYNNEI. Here the CDR3 reads CASSPGQGGYNSPLHF. CDR3 coding DNA: TGTGCCAGCAGCCCGGGACAGGGGGGCTATAATTCACCCCTCCACTTT. Full variable domain (rest looked up from reference TRBV2 and TRBJ1-6): EPEVTQTPSHQVTQMGQEVILRCVPISNHLYFYWYRQILGQKVEFLVSFYNNEISEKSEIFDDQFSVERPDGSNFTLKIRSTKLEDSAMYFCASSPGQGGYNSPLHFGNGTRLTVT.

This sequence joins TRBV12-3 or TRBV12-4 and TRBJ2-7; tentative D call: TRBD1 (5 bases). This CDR3 is 12 amino acids long. Deletions cut 7 bases from V and 6 bases from J, with 13 bases between. This CDR3 reads CASIRAFAEQYF. The CDR3 coding sequence is TGTGCCAGCATCAGGGCTTTTGCCGAGCAGTACTTC.

Note on this clonotype: A much larger clonotype is one base distant, so this may be a read error. J is TRBJ2-7 and V is TRBV4-2, with D perhaps matching TRBD2 (5 bases). Germline assignment: CDR1 LGHNA and CDR2 YNFKEQ. V lost 1 base to trimming and J lost 4 bases, with 8 bases between them. This CDR3 is 13 amino acids long. The DNA for the CDR3 is TGTGCCAGCAGCCAAGTTGGACTTTACGAGCAGTACTTC. This sequence encodes CASSQVGLYEQYF.

This clonotype was counted at least ten times. The rearrangement joins TRBV3-1 to TRBJ2-7, with 7 bases matching TRBD2. The junction had 6 bases not matched to a gene; V was cut back by 3 bases and J by 7 bases. The CDR3 spans 13 residues. Germline CDR1 LGHDT, CDR2 YNNKEL (reference sequence). CDR3 nucleotides: TGTGCCAGCAGCCAGGCAGGACTAGATGAGCAGTACTTC. It yields the protein CASSQAGLDEQYF.

This clonotype was counted at least ten times. The rearrangement links TRBV20-1 to TRBJ2-3, with a tentative D call TRBD2 (5 bases). CDR1 DFQATT and CDR2 SNEGSKA come from the germline V gene (reference sequence). Trimming took off 6 bases at V and 4 bases at J, with 11 bases between the two ends. There are 12 residues in the CDR3. This chain's CDR3 is CSAQRVADTQYF. CDR3 DNA: TGCAGTGCCCAGAGGGTAGCAGATACGCAGTATTTT.

This clonotype was picked up many times. CDR3 protein: CASSLSRASQPQHF. The DNA for the CDR3 is TGTGCCAGCAGTTTGAGCCGGGCGAGTCAGCCCCAGCATTTT. V usage is TRBV28 and J usage is TRBJ1-5; unclear D gene. There are 14 residues in the CDR3. Trimming stripped 3 bases from V and 6 bases from J, with 12 bases between. Germline lookup yields CDR1 MDHEN and CDR2 SYDVKM.

This clonotype is categorized as medium-sized. This CDR3 is CASMSVLDTQYF. The CDR3 nucleotides are TGTGCCAGCATGTCCGTTTTAGATACGCAGTATTTT. This rearrangement joins TRBV28 to TRBJ2-3; D gene ambiguous. The CDR3 has 12 amino acids. Trimming removed 7 bases at V and 5 bases at J, with 10 bases between. CDR1 is MDHEN and CDR2 is SYDVKM in the germline V gene.

Ten or more counts support this clonotype. This sequence joins TRBV4-1 and TRBJ2-7; D remains ambiguous. CDR1 and CDR2 from the germline V gene are MGHRA and YSYEKL. Deletions cut 6 bases from V and 9 bases from J, with 21 bases between. This CDR3 has 14 amino acids. CDR3: CASSTQIGPLGQYF. Written as DNA, the CDR3 is TGCGCCAGCAGTACTCAAATCGGTCCTCTCGGGCAGTACTTC.

This clonotype was counted many times. The genes are TRBV2 and TRBJ1-5; no definite D call. CDR3 length: 15 residues. Germline-derived CDR1 and CDR2 are SNHLY and FYNNEI. V dropped 7 bases and J dropped 0 bases, with 13 bases sitting between them. The CDR3 loop is CASNIGSYSNQPQHF. CDR3 DNA sequence: TGTGCCAGCAACATCGGCAGCTATAGCAATCAGCCCCAGCATTTT.

The chain couples TRBV4-2 to TRBJ2-3; 10 positions match TRBD2. Trimming removed 5 bases from V and 2 bases from J; junction bases left unmatched: 4. CDR1 is LGHNA, CDR2 YNFKEQ, per germline. CDR3 length equals 15 residues. The CDR3 spells CASSISGRFTDTQYF. In DNA form, the CDR3 reads TGTGCCAGCAGCATTAGCGGGAGGTTCACAGATACGCAGTATTTT.

This clonotype was counted many times. The chain is built from TRBV7-9 and TRBJ1-2; D unresolved. V was cut by 1 base and J by 4 bases, with 10 bases left in between. Germline V gives CDR1 SEHNR, CDR2 FQNEAQ (reference sequence). This CDR3 is 14 amino acids long. The CDR3 DNA reads TGTGCCAGCAGCTTAGGGGTTTCTGGCTATGGCTACACCTTC. This codes for CASSLGVSGYGYTF.

There are many counts of this clonotype. The chain recombines TRBV20-1 with TRBJ2-1, with D perhaps TRBD2 (6 bases). This CDR3 spans 12 amino acids. Germline V CDR1 and CDR2: DFQATT, SNEGSKA (reference sequence). Trimming pared 5 bases from V and 6 bases from J, leaving 11 bases between. The DNA of the CDR3 is TGCAGTGCTCCCGGGACTCCCAATGAGCAGTTCTTC. Translation gives CSAPGTPNEQFF.

This clonotype was seen more than once but under ten times. The chain couples TRBV5-1 to TRBJ1-5; D gene ambiguous. Germline V gene lookup returns CDR1 SGHRS and CDR2 YFSETQ. There are 19 residues in the CDR3. V was pared by 0 bases and J by 3 bases, with 22 bases between. The CDR3 protein is CASSLGPAGSLPPNQPQHF. CDR3 coding DNA: TGCGCCAGCAGCTTGGGCCCGGCCGGGAGCCTTCCGCCCAATCAGCCCCAGCATTTT.

There are many counts of this clonotype. The rearrangement joins TRBV29-1 to TRBJ1-6; D not certain. CDR1 SQVTM and CDR2 ANQGSEA come from the germline V gene. The CDR3 is 13 amino acids. V gave up 4 bases and J gave up 5 bases, with 9 bases separating them. CDR3 in amino acids: CSVVEDNNSPLHF. The CDR3, as DNA: TGCAGCGTTGTGGAAGATAATAATTCACCCCTCCACTTT.

This clonotype was counted many times. The chain is built from TRBV7-2 and TRBJ2-2; 7 bases are a match to TRBD1. CDR1 and CDR2 from the germline V gene are SGHTA and FQGNSA. The CDR3 extends over 14 amino acids. V trimming: 4 bases; J trimming: 6 bases; junction bases outside the gene matches: 5. In DNA, the CDR3 is TGTGCCAGCAGCTCTAGAGGGGGCGCCGGGGAGCTGTTTTTT. Protein: CASSSRGGAGELFF.